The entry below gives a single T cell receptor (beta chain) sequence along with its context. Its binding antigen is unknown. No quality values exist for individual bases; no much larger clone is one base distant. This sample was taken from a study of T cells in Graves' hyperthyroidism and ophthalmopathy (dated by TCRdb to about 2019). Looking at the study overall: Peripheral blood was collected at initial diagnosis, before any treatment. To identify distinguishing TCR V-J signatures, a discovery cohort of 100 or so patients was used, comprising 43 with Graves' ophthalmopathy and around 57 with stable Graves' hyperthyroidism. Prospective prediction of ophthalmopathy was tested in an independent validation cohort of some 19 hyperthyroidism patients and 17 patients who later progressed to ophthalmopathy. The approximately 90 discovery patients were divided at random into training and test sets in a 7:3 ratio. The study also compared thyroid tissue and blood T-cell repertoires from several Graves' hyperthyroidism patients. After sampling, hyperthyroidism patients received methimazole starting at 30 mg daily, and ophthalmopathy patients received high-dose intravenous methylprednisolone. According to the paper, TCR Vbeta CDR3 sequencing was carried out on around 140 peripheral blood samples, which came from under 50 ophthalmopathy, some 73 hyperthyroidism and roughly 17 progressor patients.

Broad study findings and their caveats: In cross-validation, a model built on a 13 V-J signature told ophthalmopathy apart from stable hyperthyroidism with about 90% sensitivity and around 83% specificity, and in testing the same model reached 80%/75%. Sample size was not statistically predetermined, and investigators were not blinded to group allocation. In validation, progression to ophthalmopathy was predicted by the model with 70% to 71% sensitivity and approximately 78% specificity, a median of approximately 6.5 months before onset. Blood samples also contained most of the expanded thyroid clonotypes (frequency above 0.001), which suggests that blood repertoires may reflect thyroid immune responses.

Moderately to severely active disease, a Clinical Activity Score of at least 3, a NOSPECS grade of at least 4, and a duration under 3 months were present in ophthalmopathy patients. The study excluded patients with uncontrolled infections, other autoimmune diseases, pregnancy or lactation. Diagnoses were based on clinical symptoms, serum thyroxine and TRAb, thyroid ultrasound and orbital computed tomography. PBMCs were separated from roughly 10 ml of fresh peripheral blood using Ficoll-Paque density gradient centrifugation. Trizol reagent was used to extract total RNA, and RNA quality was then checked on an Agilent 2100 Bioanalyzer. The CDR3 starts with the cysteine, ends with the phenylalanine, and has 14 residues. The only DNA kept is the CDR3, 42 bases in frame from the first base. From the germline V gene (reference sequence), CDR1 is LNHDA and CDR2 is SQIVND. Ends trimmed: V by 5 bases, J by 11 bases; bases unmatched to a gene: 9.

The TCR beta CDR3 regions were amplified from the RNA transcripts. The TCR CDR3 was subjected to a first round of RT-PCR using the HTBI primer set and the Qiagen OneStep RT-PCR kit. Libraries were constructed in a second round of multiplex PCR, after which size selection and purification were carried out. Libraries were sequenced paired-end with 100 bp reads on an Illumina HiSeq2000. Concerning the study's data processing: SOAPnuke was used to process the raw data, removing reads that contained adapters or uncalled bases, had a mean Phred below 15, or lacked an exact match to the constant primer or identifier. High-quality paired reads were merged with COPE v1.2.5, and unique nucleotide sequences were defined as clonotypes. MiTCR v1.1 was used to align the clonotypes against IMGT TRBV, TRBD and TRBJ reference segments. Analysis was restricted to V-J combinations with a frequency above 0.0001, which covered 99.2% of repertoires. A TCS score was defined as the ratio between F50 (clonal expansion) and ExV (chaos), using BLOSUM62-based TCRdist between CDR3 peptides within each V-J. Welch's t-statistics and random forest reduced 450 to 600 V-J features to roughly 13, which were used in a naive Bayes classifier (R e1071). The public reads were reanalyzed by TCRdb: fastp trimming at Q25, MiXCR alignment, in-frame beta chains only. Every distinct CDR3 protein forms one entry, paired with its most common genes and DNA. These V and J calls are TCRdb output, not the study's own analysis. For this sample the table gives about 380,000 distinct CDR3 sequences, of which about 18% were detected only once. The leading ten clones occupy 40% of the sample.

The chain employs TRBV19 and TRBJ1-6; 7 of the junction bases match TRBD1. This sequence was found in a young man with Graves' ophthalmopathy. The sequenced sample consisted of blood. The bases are TGTGCCAGTAGTGTGCAGGGGGGGGATGCACCCCTCCACTTT. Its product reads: CASSVQGGDAPLHF.